The 7 T cell receptor beta chains listed next were all sequenced from one sample in a study of T cells after somatic rescue of genetic block. Sequencing used immunoSEQ multiplex PCR; TCRdb keeps in-frame clones, though not all of them. The sample holds approximately 70,000 clones, roughly 88% seen once. Sequencing was carried out using peripheral blood mononuclear cells (PBMCs). The receptors come from a man younger than 40.

This chain links TRBV28 with TRBJ1-4; TRBD1 is a possible D gene (6 bases). The CDR3 spans 15 residues. Trimming removed 6 bases from V and 1 base from J, with 12 bases in between. Germline CDR1 MDHEN, CDR2 SYDVKM. The CDR3 is CASRETTGTNEKLFF. In nucleotides, the CDR3 is TGTGCCAGCAGAGAGACGACAGGAACTAATGAAAAACTGTTTTTT.

The rearrangement links TRBV6-1 to TRBJ1-6; 7 bases align to TRBD1. CDR1 is MNHNS, CDR2 SASEGT, per germline. The CDR3 sequence is 14 residues long. Losses at the gene ends were 1 base for V and 10 bases for J; bases not matched to a gene: 4. The CDR3 DNA reads TGTGCCAGCAGTGAAGAAAGGGGGCTCTCACCCCTCCACTTT. Its protein is CASSEERGLSPLHF.

The chain is built from TRBV19 and TRBJ2-7; the D call may be TRBD1 or TRBD2 (6 bases each). Germline V gene lookup returns CDR1 LNHDA and CDR2 SQIVND (reference sequence). With 9 bases removed from V and 4 bases from J, the gap between germline ends came to 19 bases. The CDR3 extends over 14 amino acids. CDR3 DNA: TGTGCCAGCAGTGCGGGACATACTGTGTACGAGCAGTACTTC. It translates to CASSAGHTVYEQYF.

This chain links TRBV28 with TRBJ2-7; maybe TRBD1 (5 bases). Germline CDR1 and CDR2: MDHEN and SYDVKM. The V end lost 6 bases, the J end lost 2 bases, and 17 bases lay between the germline ends. The CDR3 loop spans 15 amino acids. CDR3 region: CASRGSGHRTYEQYF. CDR3 coding DNA: TGTGCCAGCAGAGGGTCAGGACACAGAACCTACGAGCAGTACTTC.

The V and J genes are TRBV28 and TRBJ2-5; tentative D call: TRBD1 (6 bases). This CDR3 has 14 residues. Germline V gene data show CDR1 as MDHEN and CDR2 as SYDVKM. V was clipped by 5 bases and J by 2 bases, with 12 bases between them. DNA for the CDR3: TGTGCCAGCAGTCTAAGGACAGTTCAAGAGACCCAGTACTTC. Translating gives CASSLRTVQETQYF.

The gene calls are TRBV4-1 and TRBJ1-4; D unresolved. Deletions cut 3 bases from V and 7 bases from J, with 18 bases between. Germline V lookup: CDR1 MGHRA, CDR2 YSYEKL. This CDR3 spans 16 amino acids. The CDR3: CASSQPRRGLGEKLFF. CDR3 nucleotide sequence: TGCGCCAGCAGCCAGCCCCGGCGAGGGCTCGGTGAAAAACTGTTTTTT.

This clone was seen more than once but under ten times. This chain links TRBV5-1 with TRBJ2-5; 12 nucleotides match TRBD2. The V gene's germline CDR1 is SGHRS and CDR2 YFSETQ. Trimming took 1 base from V and 1 from J; bases not matched to a gene: 2. The CDR3 has 16 amino acids. The CDR3 sequence: CASSLTSGGTQETQYF. In DNA form, the CDR3 reads TGCGCCAGCAGCTTGACTAGCGGGGGGACCCAAGAGACCCAGTACTTC. Supplemented by reference TRBV5-1 and TRBJ2-5, the full variable domain reads KAGVTQTPRYLIKTRGQQVTLSCSPISGHRSVSWYQQTPGQGLQFLFEYFSETQRNKGNFPGRFSGRQFSNSRSEMNVSTLELGDSALYLCASSLTSGGTQETQYFGPGTRLLVL.